These T cell receptor beta chains were read from a single sample in a study of CD8+ T cells in alopecia areata. Profiling relied on immunoSEQ multiplex PCR, and the TCRdb table lists in-frame clones only, not all of them. The table has 110,000 or so clones, around 64% seen once. Sequencing was performed on CD4+ T cells sorted from blood. These receptor sequences come from a human donor in good health. Each CDR3 is given with its conserved first and last residue. A D gene is named only where the DNA matches it firmly. Not all rows give a size; the values are once, few, many and, for expanded clones, a class.

d_call: TRBD2; cdr3_length: 11; j_call: TRBJ2-3; v_call: TRBV2; clone_size: .; cdr3_aa: CASRTSGAQYF; cdr3_nt: TGTGCCAGCAGGACTAGCGGGGCGCAGTATTTT
d_call: .; cdr3_length: 15; j_call: TRBJ1-2; v_call: TRBV9; clone_size: .; cdr3_aa: CASSVARQANYGYTF; cdr3_nt: TGTGCCAGCAGCGTAGCTCGGCAGGCGAACTATGGCTACACCTTC
d_call: .; cdr3_length: 13; j_call: TRBJ1-1; v_call: TRBV29-1; clone_size: .; cdr3_aa: CSAKKDFNTEAFF; cdr3_nt: TGCAGCGCCAAGAAAGACTTCAACACTGAAGCTTTCTTT
d_call: TRBD1; cdr3_length: 12; j_call: TRBJ1-1; v_call: TRBV29-1; clone_size: .; cdr3_aa: CSVGQPNTEAFF; cdr3_nt: TGCAGCGTGGGACAGCCGAACACTGAAGCTTTCTTT
d_call: .; cdr3_length: 15; j_call: TRBJ2-5; v_call: TRBV27; clone_size: once; cdr3_aa: CASASSPGVWETQYF; cdr3_nt: TGTGCCAGCGCGAGTTCGCCCGGGGTTTGGGAGACCCAGTACTTC
d_call: .; cdr3_length: 15; j_call: TRBJ2-1; v_call: TRBV5-1; clone_size: .; cdr3_aa: CASSFPGTMGNEQFF; cdr3_nt: TGCGCCAGCAGCTTTCCCGGGACAATGGGCAATGAGCAGTTCTTC
d_call: .; cdr3_length: 13; j_call: TRBJ1-5; v_call: TRBV5-1; clone_size: .; cdr3_aa: CASSLDINQPQHF; cdr3_nt: TGCGCCAGCAGCTTGGACATCAATCAGCCCCAGCATTTT
d_call: TRBD1; cdr3_length: 16; j_call: TRBJ2-1; v_call: TRBV27; clone_size: .; cdr3_aa: CASSPTGTGLFRGQFF; cdr3_nt: TGTGCCAGCAGTCCCACCGGGACAGGGTTATTCCGGGGGCAGTTCTTC
d_call: .; cdr3_length: 14; j_call: TRBJ2-1; v_call: TRBV2; clone_size: .; cdr3_aa: CASSDPRDLNEQFF; cdr3_nt: TGTGCCAGCAGTGACCCCCGGGACTTAAACGAGCAGTTCTTC
d_call: TRBD1; cdr3_length: 14; j_call: TRBJ2-7; v_call: TRBV30; clone_size: .; cdr3_aa: CAWMRDRGPSEQYF; cdr3_nt: TGTGCCTGGATGCGGGACAGGGGTCCCTCCGAGCAGTACTTC
d_call: .; cdr3_length: 13; j_call: TRBJ2-2; v_call: TRBV7-9; clone_size: once; cdr3_aa: CASSSTNTGELFF; cdr3_nt: TGTGCCAGCAGCTCCACAAACACCGGGGAGCTGTTTTTT
d_call: TRBD1; cdr3_length: 15; j_call: TRBJ2-7; v_call: TRBV6-5; clone_size: .; cdr3_aa: CASSPPGTGGYEQYF; cdr3_nt: TGTGCCAGCTCACCCCCCGGGACAGGAGGCTACGAGCAGTACTTC
d_call: .; cdr3_length: 13; j_call: TRBJ1-3; v_call: TRBV5-1; clone_size: once; cdr3_aa: CASSLESGNTIYF; cdr3_nt: TGCGCCAGCAGCTTGGAATCTGGGAACACCATATATTTT
d_call: .; cdr3_length: 16; j_call: TRBJ1-5; v_call: TRBV5-6; clone_size: few; cdr3_aa: CASSSAREGLDQPQHF; cdr3_nt: TGTGCCAGCAGCTCCGCCCGGGAGGGGCTGGATCAGCCCCAGCATTTT
d_call: .; cdr3_length: 13; j_call: TRBJ1-4; v_call: TRBV30; clone_size: .; cdr3_aa: CAWKLAGGVKLFF; cdr3_nt: TGTGCCTGGAAGTTGGCAGGAGGTGTGAAACTGTTTTTT
d_call: .; cdr3_length: 14; j_call: TRBJ1-1; v_call: TRBV7-2; clone_size: few; cdr3_aa: CASRLSSGVTEAFF; cdr3_nt: TGTGCCAGCAGATTATCATCCGGCGTCACTGAAGCTTTCTTT
d_call: TRBD1; cdr3_length: 14; j_call: TRBJ2-5; v_call: TRBV10-1; clone_size: .; cdr3_aa: CASSLDRGGETQYF; cdr3_nt: TGCGCCAGCAGCCTGGACAGGGGAGGGGAGACCCAGTACTTC
d_call: .; cdr3_length: 17; j_call: TRBJ1-2; v_call: TRBV7-9; clone_size: .; cdr3_aa: CASSLSPAPGQSYGYTF; cdr3_nt: TGTGCCAGCAGCCTTAGCCCGGCCCCCGGACAGTCCTATGGCTACACCTTC
d_call: .; cdr3_length: 12; j_call: TRBJ2-5; v_call: TRBV29-1; clone_size: .; cdr3_aa: CSANMQSETQYF; cdr3_nt: TGCAGCGCAAACATGCAGTCCGAGACCCAGTACTTC
d_call: TRBD1; cdr3_length: 15; j_call: TRBJ2-1; v_call: TRBV25-1; clone_size: once; cdr3_aa: CASSHLGQAYNEQFF; cdr3_nt: TGTGCCAGCAGTCATTTGGGACAGGCTTACAATGAGCAGTTCTTC
d_call: .; cdr3_length: 12; j_call: TRBJ1-2; v_call: TRBV15; clone_size: few; cdr3_aa: CATSRDTDGYTF; cdr3_nt: TGTGCCACCAGCAGAGATACAGATGGCTACACCTTC
d_call: .; cdr3_length: 16; j_call: TRBJ2-2; v_call: TRBV7-2; clone_size: .; cdr3_aa: CASSPRRFSNTGELFF; cdr3_nt: TGTGCCAGCAGCCCCCGCCGATTTAGCAATACCGGGGAGCTGTTTTTT